Presented here are 5 T cell receptor beta chains from one specimen sequenced in a study of cytomegalovirus exposure and HLA in healthy donors. This PCR relied on a set of 60 Vbeta primers and 13 Jbeta primers. Measured with immunoSEQ multiplex PCR; TCRdb has only the in-frame clones, and not every one. Of some 140,000 clones in the sample, 65% to 85% were seen once. The source material was PBMCs. These TCRs come from a middle-aged woman in good health and CMV-seropositive.

The chain combines TRBV15 with TRBJ1-2; the D gene is possibly TRBD1 (5 bases). The CDR3 contains 14 residues. The V gene's germline CDR1 is LNHNV and CDR2 YYDKDF (reference sequence). Deletions cut 1 base from V and 5 bases from J, with 11 bases between. The CDR3, as DNA: TGTGCCACCAGCAGAGTTGCGGGGACTTATGGCTACACCTTC. This sequence encodes CATSRVAGTYGYTF.

The genes are TRBV2 and TRBJ2-7; 8 bases match TRBD1. The germline CDR1 and CDR2 sequences are SNHLY and FYNNEI. The CDR3 consists of 14 residues. Trimming took 4 bases from V and 2 from J; bases not matched to a gene: 4. In DNA form, the CDR3 reads TGTGCCAGCAGTGGGGACAGGCCAACCTACGAGCAGTACTTC. Translating gives CASSGDRPTYEQYF.

V and J are TRBV7-9 and TRBJ1-4; D is possibly TRBD1 (5 bases). The germline CDR1 and CDR2 sequences are SEHNR and FQNEAQ (reference sequence). V lost 5 bases to trimming and J lost 3 bases, with 13 bases between them. The CDR3 runs to 15 residues. CDR3 nucleotides: TGTGCCAGCAGCCCGCAGGGCTGGGCTAATGAAAAACTGTTTTTT. Translated: CASSPQGWANEKLFF. Supplemented by reference TRBV7-9 and TRBJ1-4, the full variable domain reads DTGVSQNPRHKITKRGQNVTFRCDPISEHNRLYWYRQTLGQGPEFLTYFQNEAQLEKSRLLSDRFSAERPKGSFSTLEIQRTEQGDSAMYLCASSPQGWANEKLFFGSGTQLSVL.

The chain combines TRBV30 with TRBJ2-7, with 9 bases identical to TRBD1. This CDR3 has 13 amino acids. Germline CDR1 is GTSNPN and CDR2 is SVGIG (reference sequence). With 3 bases clipped from V and 3 bases from J, the junction kept 3 bases outside the gene matches. The CDR3: CAWRPGQGYEQYF. The CDR3 coding sequence is TGTGCCTGGAGGCCGGGACAGGGCTACGAGCAGTACTTC.

The chain has TRBV6-5 and TRBJ2-7; D not certain. This CDR3 has 13 residues. Germline lookup yields CDR1 MNHEY and CDR2 SVGAGI. Trimming cost V 6 bases and J 3 bases, with 12 bases left between them. The CDR3 DNA reads TGTGCCAGCAGACAACAATACAGCTACGAGCAGTACTTC. Translated, it gives CASRQQYSYEQYF.